The rows below give T cell receptor beta chains drawn from one sample of a study of shared clonotypes between healthy human individuals. Here immunoSEQ multiplex PCR was the method, and the copy in TCRdb shows in-frame clones only, minus some. The table has about 2.5 million clones, just under 95% seen once; the top ten hold 0.3% to 0.4%. The sequencing sample was made of naive CD4+ T cells from PBMCs. These receptors were taken from a man aged 18 to 30 in good health. Some clones in this sample may be carry-over from other donors' samples. CDR3s include the opening cysteine and the closing phenylalanine or tryptophan. A D gene is named only where the DNA matches it firmly. Where a row states a size, it is once, few, many or the class of an expanded clone; other rows omit it.

v_call	clone_size	j_call	d_call	cdr3_nt	cdr3_aa
TRBV18	-	TRBJ1-4	TRBD1	TGTGCCAGCTCACCATCGACAGGGGGGAATGAAAAACTGTTTTTT	CASSPSTGGNEKLFF
TRBV18	-	TRBJ2-6	-	TGTGCCAGCTCACCACCTCAGGGGCCTGGGGCCAACGTCCTGACTTTC	CASSPPQGPGANVLTF
TRBV5-6	-	TRBJ1-2	TRBD1	TGTGCCAGCAGCGCCCGGGACAGGGGTTTCAGGAATGGCTACACCTTC	CASSARDRGFRNGYTF
TRBV4-3	-	TRBJ2-2	-	TGCGCCAGCAGCCAAGGGCTCCGGATCGGGGAGCTGTTTTTT	CASSQGLRIGELFF
TRBV5-1	-	TRBJ2-3	TRBD2	TGCGCCAGCAGCTCGGGGACTAGCGGGATCACAGATACGCAGTATTTT	CASSSGTSGITDTQYF
TRBV7-3	-	TRBJ2-5	-	TGTGCCAGCAGCCTCACGGGGTTCCAAGAGACCCAGTACTTC	CASSLTGFQETQYF
TRBV6-1	-	TRBJ2-3	TRBD1	TGTGCCAGCAGTGAGGGACAGGAGACCGCCATAGGGGTGGATACGCAGTATTTT	CASSEGQETAIGVDTQYF
TRBV5-1	-	TRBJ1-1	-	TGCGCCAGCAGCTTGGTTGGGTCCAGCCTCACTGAAGCTTTCTTT	CASSLVGSSLTEAFF
TRBV5-6	-	TRBJ1-3	-	TGTGCCAGCAGCTTACAGTCTCTTGGTAACACCATATATTTT	CASSLQSLGNTIYF
TRBV4-3	-	TRBJ1-5	-	TGCGCCAGCAGCCAAGACAGGGCTTATAGCAATCAGCCCCAGCATTTT	CASSQDRAYSNQPQHF
TRBV11-2	-	TRBJ2-5	-	TGTGCCAGCAGCTCGGGACTCAATGCAATCTCAGAGACCCAGTACTTC	CASSSGLNAISETQYF
TRBV4-2	-	TRBJ2-3	-	TGTGCCAGCAGCCAAGGTGGCGTTAGCACAGATACGCAGTATTTT	CASSQGGVSTDTQYF
TRBV2	once	TRBJ1-2	-	TGTGCCAGCAGCGTTGAGTCAGTCGGTGGCTACACCTTC	CASSVESVGGYTF
TRBV5-1	-	TRBJ2-2	TRBD1	TGCGCCAGCAGCGCCATACAGGGGGAGAGCACCGGGGAGCTGTTTTTT	CASSAIQGESTGELFF
TRBV28	once	TRBJ2-2	-	TGTGCCAGCAGCCTATTAACCGGGGAGCTGTTTTTT	CASSLLTGELFF
TRBV9	-	TRBJ1-5	-	TGTGCCAGCAGTGGGGAGGACAGTGCTAGCAATCAGCCCCAGCATTTT	CASSGEDSASNQPQHF
TRBV9	once	TRBJ2-7	TRBD2	TGTGCCAGCAGCGCGGGACTAGTTTCCTACGAGCAGTACTTC	CASSAGLVSYEQYF
TRBV28	once	TRBJ1-3	-	TGTGCCAGCAGTTTGTCAACTGGAAACACCATATATTTT	CASSLSTGNTIYF
TRBV7-9	-	TRBJ2-3	-	TGTGCCAGCAGCTCCGCGCGGGGGACAGGTTTCCCAGATACGCAGTATTTT	CASSSARGTGFPDTQYF
TRBV5-4	-	TRBJ1-1	-	TGTGCCAGCAGCGGAACAGGGTTGGCTGAAGCTTTCTTT	CASSGTGLAEAFF
TRBV30	-	TRBJ2-7	-	TGTGCCTGGTCCAATGACTCATTCTACGAGCAGTACTTC	CAWSNDSFYEQYF
TRBV2	few	TRBJ1-5	-	TGTGCCAGCACGCGAGGGCAGGATCAGCCCCAGCATTTT	CASTRGQDQPQHF
TRBV6-1	-	TRBJ2-7	-	TGTGCCAGCATGGGGACCTACCCCACCTACGAGCAGTACTTC	CASMGTYPTYEQYF
TRBV19	-	TRBJ2-7	TRBD1	TGTGCCAGTAGAGCTACCGGGACAGGGGGCAACGAGCAGTACTTC	CASRATGTGGNEQYF
TRBV2	-	TRBJ2-1	TRBD2	TGTGCCAGCAGGGAGGGGACTAGCGGGGGGACCTACAATGAGCAGTTCTTC	CASREGTSGGTYNEQFF
TRBV19	-	TRBJ1-3	-	TGTGCCAGTAGTATAGATCAATACGGGGGGCGAGTGGCTGGAAACACCATATATTTT	CASSIDQYGGRVAGNTIYF
TRBV7-8	-	TRBJ2-4	-	TGTGCCAGCAGCTTAGACAGAAACATTCAGTACTTC	CASSLDRNIQYF
TRBV10-3	-	TRBJ2-3	-	TGTGCCATAGCTAGTCCAACCTACACAGATACGCAGTATTTT	CAIASPTYTDTQYF
TRBV19	-	TRBJ2-1	TRBD2	TGTGCCAGAGACCCTAGCGGAGAAACCTTCAATGAGCAGTTCTTC	CARDPSGETFNEQFF
TRBV7-9	-	TRBJ1-1	TRBD1	TGTGCCAGCAGCCAGGGACAGCTGAACACTGAAGCTTTCTTT	CASSQGQLNTEAFF
TRBV7-9	-	TRBJ2-1	TRBD2	TGTGCCAGCAGCATATCAATCGGGAGGGACAATGAGCAGTTCTTC	CASSISIGRDNEQFF
TRBV5-1	-	TRBJ2-5	-	TGCGCCAGCAGCCCCCGGAGGGGGACGGAGACCCAGTACTTC	CASSPRRGTETQYF
TRBV28	-	TRBJ2-3	TRBD1	TGTGCCAGCACCACTCCGGGACAGGGCCGCGATACGCAGTATTTT	CASTTPGQGRDTQYF
TRBV7-3	-	TRBJ2-3	TRBD1	TGTGCCAGCAGCTCCCCGGGGACAGCCAAATCCCATACGCAGTATTTT	CASSSPGTAKSHTQYF
TRBV11-3	-	TRBJ2-2	-	TGTGCCAGCGGGGGGACGAACACCGGGGAGCTGTTTTTT	CASGGTNTGELFF
TRBV7-9	-	TRBJ1-6	TRBD1	TGTGCCAGCAGCTTCGGACAGGGGAGTTCACCCCTCCACTTT	CASSFGQGSSPLHF
TRBV6-5	-	TRBJ1-2	TRBD1	TGTGCCAGCAGTTACCAGGACAGGGCCCCTTATGGCTACACCTTC	CASSYQDRAPYGYTF
TRBV7-3	-	TRBJ2-7	-	TGTGCCAGCAGCTTTCAGGGAGGCGAGCAGTACTTC	CASSFQGGEQYF
TRBV5-1	-	TRBJ2-3	TRBD1	TGCGCCAGCAGCCCGGGACAGTTAGTGGCAGATACGCAGTATTTT	CASSPGQLVADTQYF
TRBV11-2	-	TRBJ1-1	-	TGTGCCAGCAGCTTAGGACGGGAAACTGAAGCTTTCTTT	CASSLGRETEAFF
TRBV7-9	-	TRBJ2-4	-	TGTGCCAGCAGCCAGGGAGGGGGCCGATCGGGGCAAAACATTCAGTACTTC	CASSQGGGRSGQNIQYF
TRBV9	once	TRBJ1-2	-	TGTGCCAGCAGCGTAGCGGCGGCCGGCGATCCCTATGGCTACACCTTC	CASSVAAAGDPYGYTF
TRBV5-1	few	TRBJ1-1	-	TGCGCCAGCAGCTTAACAGGGACTGAAGCTTTCTTT	CASSLTGTEAFF
TRBV18	once	TRBJ2-7	TRBD2	TGTGCCAGCTCACCAGCCGTCAGCGGGGCCTCCTACGAGCAGTACTTC	CASSPAVSGASYEQYF
TRBV27	-	TRBJ1-1	-	TGTGCCAGCAGTCGCATTTACGAGGCCCCCCCTGAAGCTTTCTTT	CASSRIYEAPPEAFF
TRBV5-1	-	TRBJ2-1	-	TGCGCCAGCAGCTTGGTCGCGGGGAGCTCCTACAATGAGCAGTTCTTC	CASSLVAGSSYNEQFF
TRBV12-5	-	TRBJ2-3	TRBD1	TGTGCTAGTGGTGGACAGGGGAGAGATACGCAGTATTTT	CASGGQGRDTQYF
TRBV15	-	TRBJ2-7	TRBD2	TGTGCCACCAGCAGCGGGCGGGAGGCGTTCTACGAGCAGTACTTC	CATSSGREAFYEQYF
TRBV5-1	-	TRBJ1-2	TRBD1	TGCGCCAGCAGCTTGGGTACAGGGGGCGGCTATGGCTACACCTTC	CASSLGTGGGYGYTF
TRBV6-5	-	TRBJ1-6	-	TGTGCCAGCAGTTACTCCCGTCAGACGCAGAATTCACCCCTCCACTTT	CASSYSRQTQNSPLHF